The entry below gives a single T cell receptor (beta chain) sequence along with its context. Antigen unknown. This record belongs to a study of cytomegalovirus exposure and HLA in healthy donors. Study in general: There were a few hundred genotyped donors. Of these, 75% to 85% fell in the genetic ancestry cluster associated with self-reported Caucasian donors.

General study points: HLA-A and HLA-B allele assignments for most subjects were reportedly predicted accurately using TCR beta sequences. Accounts indicate the classifier identified cytomegalovirus status with strong specificity and sensitivity. When a later analysis was performed, an Asian-associated ancestry cluster reportedly had fewer N-insertions than the approximately 600-donor mean.

Primers for the PCR totalled 60 Vbeta and 13 Jbeta. Only in-frame clones appear in the TCRdb table, and some are missing; sequencing was by immunoSEQ multiplex PCR. The sample contains 75,000 to 90,000 clones, around 81% of which appear only once. Sequencing used PBMCs. This clonotype was sampled from a male donor in good health and CMV-seropositive.

This CDR3 is CASSSGQAPYGYTF. CDR3 bases: TGTGCCAGCAGTTCCGGACAGGCTCCCTATGGCTACACCTTC. J is TRBJ1-2 and V is TRBV27; 7 nucleotides match TRBD1. The CDR3 runs 14 residues. The V segment lost 4 bases and the J segment 4 bases; nucleotides outside the gene matches: 6. Per the germline V gene, CDR1 is MNHEY and CDR2 is SMNVEV (reference sequence).